A single sample is the source of the 11 T cell receptor beta chains below, sequenced in a study of CD8+ T cells in alopecia areata. Described treatment: oral pan-JAK inhibitor, 5-10 mg twice daily. Extracted from the samples, RNA was reverse transcribed into cDNA to serve as the sequencing template. TCRdb keeps only in-frame clones here, not all; method: immunoSEQ multiplex PCR. The sample has some 170,000 clones, 53% seen once. The source was CD8+ T cells sorted from blood, collected at week 24, from a patient treated with tofacitinib. The receptors derive from a human donor with alopecia areata.

The J gene is TRBJ2-3, the V gene TRBV27; D might be TRBD1 (5 bases). CDR3 length: 13 residues. V was clipped by 8 bases and J by 0 bases, with 9 bases between them. The germline V gene has CDR1 MNHEY and CDR2 SMNVEV (reference sequence). The CDR3 sequence is CASGWGSTDTQYF. The CDR3 bases are TGTGCCAGCGGGTGGGGCAGCACAGATACGCAGTATTTT.

This clone turned up a few times. The chain uses TRBV11-2 and TRBJ1-2; D might be TRBD1 (6 bases). CDR3 length: 13 amino acids. V shed 5 bases and J shed 4 bases, with 11 bases lying between them. Germline assignment: CDR1 SGHAT and CDR2 FQNNGV. The CDR3 is CASSPQGGYGYTF. CDR3 DNA: TGTGCCAGCAGCCCTCAAGGGGGCTATGGCTACACCTTC.

This clone was observed a few times. The rearrangement links TRBV11-2 to TRBJ2-7; the D is unclear. The CDR3 loop spans 13 amino acids. In germline, CDR1 is SGHAT, CDR2 FQNNGV. Between the trimmed V and J ends, which lost 2 bases and 7 bases, there was a span of 12 bases. As DNA, the CDR3 is TGTGCCAGCAGCTTAAAGGCAGGAGAGGAGCAGTACTTC. Encoded protein: CASSLKAGEEQYF.

The chain couples TRBV27 to TRBJ1-2; weak D call: TRBD1 (5 bases). From germline, CDR1 is MNHEY and CDR2 SMNVEV (reference sequence). The ends were cut back, 7 bases at V and 4 bases at J, with 7 bases in the middle. The length of the CDR3 is 11 residues. The CDR3 DNA reads TGTGCCAGCACTGGGGGCTATGGCTACACCTTC. This sequence encodes CASTGGYGYTF.

The V call is TRBV14, the J call TRBJ2-3; 10 bases align to TRBD2. Trimming at V came to 5 bases and at J to 5 bases, leaving 4 bases not matched to a gene. Germline lookup yields CDR1 SGHDN and CDR2 FVKESK. The CDR3 has 14 residues. The CDR3 bases are TGTGCCAGCAGCTACTGGACTAGCGGAGATACGCAGTATTTT. It codes for CASSYWTSGDTQYF.

This clone was seen a handful of times. CDR3 DNA sequence: TGCAGCGTACCTGAAGCTTTCTTT. It codes for CSVPEAFF. V is TRBV29-1 and J is TRBJ1-1; D unclear. Germline assignment: CDR1 SQVTM and CDR2 ANQGSEA. With 6 bases removed from V and 6 bases from J, the gap between germline ends came to 2 bases. This CDR3 is 8 amino acids long.

This clone was detected once. CDR3 coding DNA: TGTGCCACCCGGGCCGCGGGGGGTTCAGGGGAGCAGTACTTC. This translates into CATRAAGGSGEQYF. This chain links TRBV15 with TRBJ2-5; 8 nucleotides align to TRBD2. CDR1 LNHNV and CDR2 YYDKDF come from the germline V gene (reference sequence). J gave up 11 bases and V 8 bases, and 16 bases lay outside the gene matches. CDR3 size: 14 residues.

The chain carries TRBV6-5 and TRBJ2-1; a weak D match, TRBD1 (6 bases). This CDR3 has 11 amino acids. Trimming left V 6 bases short and J 12 bases short, with 12 bases between. CDR1 and CDR2 from the germline V gene are MNHEY and SVGAGI. The chain's CDR3 is CASSNRVWQFF. DNA of the CDR3: TGTGCCAGCAGCAACAGGGTCTGGCAGTTCTTC.

This clone was seen a handful of times. The chain uses TRBV30 and TRBJ1-1; D might be TRBD1 (5 bases). V lost 0 bases and J 8 bases, leaving 13 bases between the germline ends. The CDR3 extends over 13 amino acids. Germline CDR1 is GTSNPN and CDR2 is SVGIG (reference sequence). As DNA, the CDR3 is TGTGCCTGGAGTGTACAGGTTAATAGGGAAGCTTTCTTT. Amino acids: CAWSVQVNREAFF.

The rearrangement joins TRBV27 to TRBJ2-4; the D gene is possibly TRBD1 (5 bases). CDR1 MNHEY and CDR2 SMNVEV come from the germline V gene (reference sequence). There are 15 residues in the CDR3. The V end lost 0 bases, the J end lost 7 bases, and 13 bases lay between the germline ends. The CDR3 region has the DNA TGTGCCAGCAGTTTATCGTCCGGGCCAGGGAACATTCAGTACTTC. Translated, it gives CASSLSSGPGNIQYF.

The chain recombines TRBV7-8 with TRBJ2-5, with 8 bases aligning to TRBD2. Germline values: CDR1 SGHVS, CDR2 FQNEAQ. V gave up 4 bases and J gave up 3 bases; unmatched junction bases: 4. The CDR3 is made up of 14 amino acids. DNA for the CDR3: TGTGCCAGCAGCTCGACTAGCGTTGAAGAGACCCAGTACTTC. Translating gives CASSSTSVEETQYF.